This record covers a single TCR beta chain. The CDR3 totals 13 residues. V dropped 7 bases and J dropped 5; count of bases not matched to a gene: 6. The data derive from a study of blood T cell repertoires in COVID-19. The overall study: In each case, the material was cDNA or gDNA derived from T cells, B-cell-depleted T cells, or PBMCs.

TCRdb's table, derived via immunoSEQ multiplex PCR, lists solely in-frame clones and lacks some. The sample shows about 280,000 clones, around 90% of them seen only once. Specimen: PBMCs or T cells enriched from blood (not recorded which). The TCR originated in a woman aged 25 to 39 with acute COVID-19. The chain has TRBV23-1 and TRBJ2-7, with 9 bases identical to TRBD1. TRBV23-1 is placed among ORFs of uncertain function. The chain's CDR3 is CASNRTGEDEQYF. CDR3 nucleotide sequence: TGCGCCAGCAACCGGACAGGGGAGGACGAGCAGTACTTC.